Below are 28 T cell receptor beta chains sequenced from a single sample in a study of blood T cell repertoires in COVID-19 (dated by TCRdb to about 2020). Libraries came from the immunoSEQ multiplex PCR assay. Not all clones reach the TCRdb copy of this immuneACCESS table, which keeps in-frame sequences only. Checked studies attribute under half of the gap to unresolved V genes and leave the rest unexplained. Within this sample are 150,000 or so clones, with roughly 78% of them counted one time only. Clones ranked in the top ten supply 12% to 15% of the sample. Sequences were obtained from peripheral blood. The receptors come from a human donor with acute or convalescent COVID-19. The donor label of this sample is uncertain.

V usage is TRBV27 and J usage is TRBJ1-6; 8 bases line up with TRBD1. V was pared by 6 bases and J by 7 bases, with 8 bases of the junction left unmatched. The CDR3 runs to 15 residues. Germline values: CDR1 MNHEY, CDR2 SMNVEV (reference sequence). CDR3 sequence: CASSPMDRENSPLHF. In nucleotides, the CDR3 is TGTGCCAGCAGCCCAATGGACAGGGAAAATTCACCCCTCCACTTT.

The DNA of the CDR3 is TGTGCCAGCAGTGAAGGTACTAGCGGGGGTCTGGCCAAAAACATTCAGTACTTC. Protein sequence: CASSEGTSGGLAKNIQYF. V gene TRBV2 combines with J gene TRBJ2-4; 11 nucleotides align to TRBD2. Germline CDR1 reads SNHLY; CDR2 reads FYNNEI. The ends lost 1 base at V and 1 base at J; junction bases unmatched: 6. The length of the CDR3 is 18 residues.

CDR3 loop: CAWSPGTGLKPLHF. The CDR3 DNA sequence: TGTGCCTGGTCCCCAGGGACAGGGCTGAAACCCCTCCACTTT. The J gene is TRBJ1-6, the V gene TRBV30; 9 bases align to TRBD1. The germline V gene encodes CDR1 GTSNPN and CDR2 SVGIG (reference sequence). Trimming cost V 5 bases and J 12 bases; bases outside gene matches: 11. The CDR3 length is 14 residues. The full variable domain, with the rest looked up from reference TRBV30 and TRBJ1-6, is SQTIHQWPATLVQPVGSPLSLECTVEGTSNPNLYWYRQAAGRGLQLLFYSVGIGQISSEVPQNLSASRPQDRQFILSSKKLLLSDSGFYLCAWSPGTGLKPLHFGNGTRLTVT.

In this sample, this clone turned up once. The rearrangement links TRBV6-6 to TRBJ1-5; perhaps TRBD1 as D (5 bases). The CDR3 sequence is 16 residues long. CDR1 is MNHNY, CDR2 SVGAGI, per germline (reference sequence). The V gene lost 5 bases and the J gene lost 2 bases, with 16 bases spanning the gap. CDR3 sequence reads: CASSRYGGVGNQPQHF. The DNA for the CDR3 is TGTGCCAGCAGTCGATACGGGGGGGTAGGCAATCAGCCCCAGCATTTT.

This chain links TRBV6-1 with TRBJ1-2; D is ambiguous. V lost 2 bases and J lost 6, with 7 bases in between. The germline CDR1 and CDR2 sequences are MNHNS and SASEGT. The CDR3 totals 12 residues. CDR3 nucleotide sequence: TGTGCCAGCAGTGAACTCCGAGATGGCTACACCTTC. Translation: CASSELRDGYTF.

This clone was seen just once. The chain employs TRBV18 and TRBJ1-1; D not resolved. The V gene lost 3 bases and the J gene lost 2 bases, with 7 bases spanning the gap. The CDR3 sequence is 13 residues long. Germline V gene lookup returns CDR1 KGHSH and CDR2 LQKENI. The CDR3 sequence is CASSPQVNTEAFF. The CDR3 DNA reads as TGTGCCAGCTCACCTCAGGTTAACACTGAAGCTTTCTTT.

This chain joins TRBV5-5 and TRBJ2-3, with 7 positions matching TRBD2. The length of the CDR3 is 14 residues. V lost 4 bases, J lost 0 bases, and 2 bases stayed unmatched. Per germline, CDR1 SGHKS and CDR2 YYEKEE (reference sequence). CDR3: CASSLADSTDTQYF. In DNA form, the CDR3 reads TGTGCCAGCAGCCTAGCGGACAGCACAGATACGCAGTATTTT. The full variable domain, its missing parts supplied by reference TRBV5-5 and TRBJ2-3, is DAGVTQSPTHLIKTRGQQVTLRCSPISGHKSVSWYQQVLGQGPQFIFQYYEKEERGRGNFPDRFSARQFPNYSSELNVNALLLGDSALYLCASSLADSTDTQYFGPGTRLTVL.

The chain combines TRBV5-6 with TRBJ2-7, with 9 bases fitting TRBD2. V trimming: 1 base; J trimming: 3 bases; junction bases outside the gene matches: 5. Germline CDR1 reads SGHDT; CDR2 reads YYEEEE. This CDR3 is built from 15 residues. The CDR3 DNA reads as TGTGCCAGCAGCTTGAGACTAGCGGCCTACTACGAGCAGTACTTC. This translates into CASSLRLAAYYEQYF.

The gene calls are TRBV3-1 (or the pseudogene TRBV3-2) and TRBJ2-7; the match to TRBD2 covers 8 bases. Germline CDR1 is LGHDT and CDR2 is YNNKEL (reference sequence). There are 12 residues in the CDR3. V trimming: 6 bases; J trimming: 7 bases; junction bases outside the gene matches: 5. The CDR3 DNA sequence: TGTGCCAGCAGACCCACTAGCGGTGAGCAGTACTTC. Translated, it gives CASRPTSGEQYF.

This chain links TRBV15 with TRBJ2-1; D unresolved. This CDR3 spans 14 amino acids. Trimming stripped 0 bases from V and 7 bases from J, with 10 bases between. CDR1 and CDR2 (germline): LNHNV, YYDKDF (reference sequence). The CDR3 DNA sequence: TGTGCCACCAGCAGAGATGTCTGGGCTAATGAGCAGTTCTTC. Amino acid sequence: CATSRDVWANEQFF.

Of note for this clone: Other DNA sequences of this sample code for an identical CDR3. CDR3 sequence reads: CASSLGRGNTEAFF. CDR3 sequence (DNA): TGCGCCAGCAGCTTGGGAAGAGGGAACACTGAAGCTTTCTTT. The chain recombines TRBV5-1 with TRBJ1-1; the D is unclear. The CDR3 totals 14 residues. Trimming pared 0 bases from V and 1 base from J, leaving 7 bases between. The V gene's germline CDR1 is SGHRS and CDR2 YFSETQ.

The chain employs TRBV29-1 and TRBJ1-5; 7 positions match TRBD1. The junction had 7 bases not matched to a gene; V was cut back by 6 bases and J by 2 bases. Germline assignment: CDR1 SQVTM and CDR2 ANQGSEA. This CDR3 comprises 14 residues. CDR3 nucleotide sequence: TGCAGCGTCTGTTTCACAGGGGGCAATCAGCCCCAGCATTTT. This encodes CSVCFTGGNQPQHF.

This chain connects TRBV5-1 to TRBJ1-2; D might be TRBD1 (5 bases). V lost 0 bases, J lost 1 base, and 13 bases lay in between. CDR1 and CDR2 from the germline V gene are SGHRS and YFSETQ. The CDR3 covers 16 residues. The CDR3 is CASSLGLGGVNYGYTF. The CDR3 coding sequence is TGCGCCAGCAGCTTGGGGTTGGGGGGAGTTAACTATGGCTACACCTTC.

The chain carries TRBV5-6 and TRBJ1-6; the match to TRBD1 covers 11 bases. There are 16 residues in the CDR3. The V and J ends lost 4 bases and 7 bases, in that order; junction bases with no gene match: 7. Germline loops: CDR1 SGHDT, CDR2 YYEEEE. The CDR3 sequence is CASSQGQGVPNSPLHF. CDR3 nucleotide sequence: TGTGCCAGCAGCCAGGGACAGGGGGTGCCCAATTCACCCCTCCACTTT.

CDR3: CSAGGTTGRELRYNEQFF. The DNA of the CDR3 is TGCAGCGCTGGGGGAACGACAGGGAGAGAATTACGTTACAATGAGCAGTTCTTC. The chain joins TRBV29-1 to TRBJ2-1, with 7 positions matching TRBD1. The germline CDR1 and CDR2 sequences are SQVTM and ANQGSEA. V gave up 7 bases and J gave up 4 bases; unmatched junction bases: 22. This CDR3 region has 18 residues.

CDR3 amino acids: CATKRGMQNTEAFF. Written as DNA, the CDR3 is TGTGCCACCAAAAGGGGCATGCAGAACACTGAAGCTTTCTTT. J is TRBJ1-1 and V is TRBV14, with a weak D call TRBD1 (5 bases). Germline V gene sequence: CDR1 SGHDN, CDR2 FVKESK. This CDR3 has 14 residues. V lost 10 bases, J lost 1 base, and 16 bases lay in between.

The chain recombines TRBV11-3 with TRBJ1-3, with 7 bases identical to TRBD1. After removal of 5 bases from V and 2 bases from J, the junction contained 3 bases not matched to a gene. Germline CDR1 and CDR2: SGHNT and YENEEA. The CDR3 has 14 residues. This chain's CDR3 is CASSQTGAGNTIYF. CDR3 coding DNA: TGTGCCAGCAGCCAAACAGGGGCTGGAAACACCATATATTTT.

The rearrangement uses TRBV5-1 and TRBJ1-1, with TRBD1 identical over 7 bases. Per germline, CDR1 SGHRS and CDR2 YFSETQ. The CDR3 is made up of 14 amino acids. The ends lost 2 bases at V and 4 bases at J; junction bases unmatched: 5. The CDR3 region has the DNA TGCGCCAGCAGCTTTGAGGGGGCTACCACTGAAGCTTTCTTT. This translates into CASSFEGATTEAFF.

The chain carries TRBV5-8 and TRBJ1-6; 8 bases map to TRBD1. The CDR3 runs 14 residues. The J segment lost 8 bases and the V segment lost 4 bases, leaving 5 bases of the junction unmatched. The germline V gene has CDR1 SGHTS and CDR2 YDEGEE. The DNA for the CDR3 is TGTGCCAGCAGCCAGGGACAGGCTGATTCACCCCTCCACTTT. It is translated as CASSQGQADSPLHF.

The chain links TRBV10-1 to TRBJ2-7, with unresolved D. CDR3 length: 13 residues. Per the germline V gene, CDR1 is WNHNN and CDR2 is SYGVQD (reference sequence). V dropped 4 bases and J dropped 3 bases, with 10 bases sitting between them. This CDR3 reads CASSGLDGYEQYF. Here the CDR3 DNA reads TGCGCCAGCAGTGGATTAGATGGCTACGAGCAGTACTTC.

The V call is TRBV7-2, the J call TRBJ2-3; a weak D match, TRBD2 (6 bases). The CDR3 extends over 14 amino acids. Germline assignment: CDR1 SGHTA and CDR2 FQGNSA. Trimming removed 8 bases at V and 2 bases at J, with 14 bases between. The CDR3 here is CASRGGASTDTQYF. CDR3 DNA sequence: TGTGCCAGCCGTGGCGGGGCCTCCACAGATACGCAGTATTTT. Using reference TRBV7-2 and TRBJ2-3 for the parts outside the CDR3, the full variable domain is GAGVSQSPSNKVTEKGKDVELRCDPISGHTALYWYRQSLGQGLEFLIYFQGNSAPDKSGLPSDRFSAERTGGSVSTLTIQRTQQEDSAVYLCASRGGASTDTQYFGPGTRLTVL.

The chain has TRBV4-2 and TRBJ2-4, with D perhaps TRBD1 (5 bases). V lost 1 base and J 1 base, leaving 14 bases between the germline ends. The CDR3 extends over 17 amino acids. Germline V gene sequence: CDR1 LGHNA, CDR2 YNFKEQ. Here the CDR3 reads CASSQAPGQGAKNIQYF. CDR3 nucleotide sequence: TGTGCCAGCAGCCAAGCACCCGGCCAGGGTGCCAAAAACATTCAGTACTTC.

The chain recombines TRBV5-1 with TRBJ1-1, with TRBD1 identical over 9 bases. Germline V gives CDR1 SGHRS, CDR2 YFSETQ. CDR3 size: 19 residues. Unmatched junction bases numbered 16, after V lost 4 bases and J lost 0 bases. As DNA, the CDR3 is TGCGCCAGCAGCGAACCCGACAGGGGGGGACGGCACATGAACACTGAAGCTTTCTTT. It encodes CASSEPDRGGRHMNTEAFF.

This clone was recorded once. The chain links TRBV30 to TRBJ1-6, with 7 bases matching TRBD1. V dropped 1 base and J dropped 1; count of bases not matched to a gene: 4. This CDR3 has 16 amino acids. Looked up from germline, CDR1 is GTSNPN and CDR2 is SVGIG (reference sequence). CDR3 loop: CAWSGAGGSYNSPLHF. CDR3 coding DNA: TGTGCCTGGAGTGGTGCAGGGGGGTCCTATAATTCACCCCTCCACTTT.

The chain recombines TRBV7-9 with TRBJ2-5; D may be TRBD1 (6 bases). Trimming pared 2 bases from V and 4 bases from J, leaving 11 bases between. This CDR3 is built from 14 residues. Per the germline V gene, CDR1 is SEHNR and CDR2 is FQNEAQ (reference sequence). CDR3 DNA sequence: TGTGCCAGCAGCTTAACACAGGGCGCAGAGACCCAGTACTTC. Its protein product is CASSLTQGAETQYF. The whole variable domain, filled in from reference TRBV7-9 and TRBJ2-5, reads DTGVSQNPRHKITKRGQNVTFRCDPISEHNRLYWYRQTLGQGPEFLTYFQNEAQLEKSRLLSDRFSAERPKGSFSTLEIQRTEQGDSAMYLCASSLTQGAETQYFGPGTRLLVL.

The genes are TRBV7-7 and TRBJ2-1; 7 bases agree with TRBD1. V was clipped by 1 base and J by 9 bases; unmatched bases: 9. CDR3 size: 15 residues. Per the germline V gene, CDR1 is SSHAT and CDR2 is FNYEAQ (reference sequence). The CDR3 DNA reads as TGTGCCAGCAGCTTAGTCCGGGACAGCAACAGTGAGCAGTTCTTC. This sequence encodes CASSLVRDSNSEQFF. The full variable domain, rest sourced from reference TRBV7-7 and TRBJ2-1, is GAGVSQSPRYKVTKRGQDVTLRCDPISSHATLYWYQQALGQGPEFLTYFNYEAQPDKSGLPSDRFSAERPEGSISTLTIQRTEQRDSAMYRCASSLVRDSNSEQFFGPGTRLTVL.

J is TRBJ2-7 and V is TRBV5-4, with a possible D match to TRBD1 (6 bases). Per the germline V gene, CDR1 is SGHNT and CDR2 is YYREEE (reference sequence). Trimming took 3 bases from V and 2 from J, leaving 12 bases between them. The CDR3 is 14 residues long. As DNA, the CDR3 is TGTGCCAGCAGCTCCGGCAGGGGCCCCTACGAGCAGTACTTC. This translates into CASSSGRGPYEQYF. Variable domain in full (rest from reference TRBV5-4 and TRBJ2-7): ETGVTQSPTHLIKTRGQQVTLRCSSQSGHNTVSWYQQALGQGPQFIFQYYREEENGRGNFPPRFSGLQFPNYSSELNVNALELDDSALYLCASSSGRGPYEQYFGPGTRLTVT.

The CDR3 DNA reads TGTGCCAGCAGCCAAGATCGACTAGCGGTTCAGAGCCAGTACTTC. It encodes CASSQDRLAVQSQYF. The V call is TRBV3-1 (or the pseudogene TRBV3-2), the J call TRBJ2-5, with TRBD2 identical over 9 bases. J was trimmed by 10 bases and V by 0 bases; bases with no gene match: 9. This CDR3 has 15 amino acids. Germline lookup yields CDR1 LGHDT and CDR2 YNNKEL (reference sequence).